This T cell receptor (beta chain) originates from a study of cytomegalovirus exposure and HLA in healthy donors. V lost 0 bases, J lost 4 bases, and 2 bases stayed unmatched. Germline V CDR1 and CDR2: SEHNR, FQNEAQ (reference sequence). CDR3 length equals 16 residues. Primers: 60 Vbeta forward and 13 Jbeta reverse. Clones were sequenced by immunoSEQ multiplex PCR, and TCRdb holds only the in-frame ones, with some missing. In the table there are 200,000 to 250,000 clones, around 89% of which are singletons. This sequence originates from a woman under 30 in good health and CMV-seronegative. The source material was PBMCs. The V call is TRBV7-9, the J call TRBJ2-5; 13 nucleotides line up with TRBD2. CDR3 DNA: TGTGCCAGCAGCTTAGCACTAGCGGGAGGGTTAGAGACCCAGTACTTC. Encoded protein: CASSLALAGGLETQYF.